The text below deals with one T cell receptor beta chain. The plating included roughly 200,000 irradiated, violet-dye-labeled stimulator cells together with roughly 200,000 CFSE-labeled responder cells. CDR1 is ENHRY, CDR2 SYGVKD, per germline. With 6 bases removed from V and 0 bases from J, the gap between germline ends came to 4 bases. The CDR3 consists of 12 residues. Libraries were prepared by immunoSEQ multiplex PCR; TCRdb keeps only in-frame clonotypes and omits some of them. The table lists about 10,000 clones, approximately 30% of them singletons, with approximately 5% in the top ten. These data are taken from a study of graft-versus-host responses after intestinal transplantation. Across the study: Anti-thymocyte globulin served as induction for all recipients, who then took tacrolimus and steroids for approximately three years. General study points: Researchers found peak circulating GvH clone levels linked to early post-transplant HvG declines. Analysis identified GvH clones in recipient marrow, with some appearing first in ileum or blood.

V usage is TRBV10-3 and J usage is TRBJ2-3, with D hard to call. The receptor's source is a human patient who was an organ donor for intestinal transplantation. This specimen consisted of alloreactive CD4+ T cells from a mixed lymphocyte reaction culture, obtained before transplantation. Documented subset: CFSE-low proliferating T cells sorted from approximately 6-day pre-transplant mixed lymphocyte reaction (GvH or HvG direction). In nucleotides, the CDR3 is TGTGCCATCAGGGCTAGCACAGATACGCAGTATTTT. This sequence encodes CAIRASTDTQYF.